The 13 T cell receptor beta chains presented below share a single source sample, sequenced in a study of T cell responses to AZD1222 COVID-19 vaccine (dated by TCRdb to about 2021). What the time point label conveys for this sample: baseline before first vaccination. The library was built by means of the immunoSEQ multiplex PCR assay. Imported from immuneACCESS, the table was reduced by TCRdb to in-frame sequences with V and J called. These copies leave out some clones; in studies compared against another copy, an unresolved V gene accounts for under half, and the cause of the remainder is not known. This sample holds 130,000 to 150,000 clones; 80% to 90% were observed only once. The leading ten clones occupy 4.5% to 6.5% of the sample. The sample consisted of peripheral blood, taken on day 0 of AZD1222 vaccination. The source is an adult in good health.

The CDR3 spells CASSQAKNTEAFF. In DNA, the CDR3 is TGTGCCAGCAGCCAAGCTAAGAACACTGAAGCTTTCTTT. J is TRBJ1-1 and V is TRBV3-1 (or the pseudogene TRBV3-2); D not resolved. This CDR3 has 13 residues. Trimming took off 1 base at V and 1 base at J, with 4 bases between the two ends. The germline V gene encodes CDR1 LGHDT and CDR2 YNNKEL (reference sequence).

The rearrangement uses TRBV6-4 and TRBJ1-4, with TRBD1 matching 7 bases. CDR1 MRHNA and CDR2 SNTAGT come from the germline V gene. With 5 bases clipped from V and 7 bases from J, the junction kept 7 bases outside the gene matches. There are 14 residues in the CDR3. The chain's CDR3 is CASSRGPGTEKLFF. The CDR3 DNA sequence: TGTGCCAGCAGTAGGGGGCCGGGGACTGAAAAACTGTTTTTT.

A word on this clone: At one of its ends the junction is not consistent with the germline gene, which may arise from a read error. The chain links TRBV6-2 or TRBV6-3 to TRBJ1-1, with D unresolved. This CDR3 has 13 amino acids. In germline, CDR1 is MNHEY, CDR2 SVGEGT. CDR3 nucleotides: TGTGCCAGCAGTGACACGAGGAACAGTGAAGCTTTCTTT. Translating it yields CASSDTRNSEAFF.

The V call is TRBV5-1, the J call TRBJ1-1; D unclear. The CDR3 is 14 amino acids. With 3 bases removed from V and 6 bases from J, the gap between germline ends came to 15 bases. Germline V gene lookup returns CDR1 SGHRS and CDR2 YFSETQ. CDR3 region: CASSSNLPTAEAFF. The CDR3 DNA reads TGCGCCAGCAGCTCCAACCTCCCCACAGCTGAAGCTTTCTTT.

This chain connects TRBV28 to TRBJ2-7; D uncertain. Between the trimmed V and J ends, which lost 6 bases and 5 bases, there was a span of 11 bases. The germline gives CDR1 MDHEN, CDR2 SYDVKM. The CDR3 spans 12 residues. The CDR3 here is CASSLSDHEQYF. For the CDR3, the DNA is TGTGCCAGCAGCCTGTCGGACCACGAGCAGTACTTC.

The gene calls are TRBV5-1 and TRBJ2-6; no firm D call. The CDR3 covers 14 residues. The ends were cut back, 2 bases at V and 0 bases at J, with 3 bases in the middle. Per germline, CDR1 SGHRS and CDR2 YFSETQ. This chain's CDR3 is CASSFSSGANVLTF. The CDR3 DNA reads as TGCGCCAGCAGCTTCAGCTCTGGGGCCAACGTCCTGACTTTC. The full variable domain, in which reference TRBV5-1 and TRBJ2-6 provide the parts outside the CDR3, is KAGVTQTPRYLIKTRGQQVTLSCSPISGHRSVSWYQQTPGQGLQFLFEYFSETQRNKGNFPGRFSGRQFSNSRSEMNVSTLELGDSALYLCASSFSSGANVLTFGAGSRLTVL.

V usage is TRBV7-2 and J usage is TRBJ2-7, with TRBD1 matching 8 bases. CDR3 length: 12 amino acids. Unmatched junction bases numbered 4, after V lost 8 bases and J lost 4 bases. The V gene's germline CDR1 is SGHTA and CDR2 FQGNSA. This chain's CDR3 is CASGNRGYEQYF. In nucleotides, the CDR3 is TGTGCCAGCGGGAACAGGGGGTACGAGCAGTACTTC.

The chain has TRBV5-6 and TRBJ1-6, with D possibly matching TRBD1 (5 bases). Between the trimmed V and J ends, which lost 0 bases and 1 base, there was a span of 14 bases. The CDR3 is 18 residues long. Germline V gives CDR1 SGHDT, CDR2 YYEEEE. The CDR3, as DNA: TGTGCCAGCAGCTTGGGTGCGGGGCGAAGGTCCTATAATTCACCCCTCCACTTT. Encoded protein: CASSLGAGRRSYNSPLHF.

This clone was picked up one time. This chain joins TRBV7-2 and TRBJ1-1; D remains unclear. The V and J ends lost 6 bases and 7 bases respectively, with 12 bases between them. The germline V gene has CDR1 SGHTA and CDR2 FQGNSA. The CDR3 has 12 residues. The chain's CDR3 is CASSRTVGEAFF. In DNA form, the CDR3 reads TGTGCCAGCAGTCGGACGGTTGGTGAAGCTTTCTTT.

V gene TRBV30 combines with J gene TRBJ2-1; 9 nucleotides align to TRBD2. Germline-derived CDR1 and CDR2 are GTSNPN and SVGIG (reference sequence). The V and J ends lost 0 bases and 5 bases, in that order; junction bases with no gene match: 2. The CDR3 has 14 residues. CDR3 coding DNA: TGTGCCTGGAGTGTCGGGACTAGCAACAATGAGCAGTTCTTC. The encoded protein is CAWSVGTSNNEQFF. Complete variable domain (other parts from reference TRBV30 and TRBJ2-1): SQTIHQWPATLVQPVGSPLSLECTVEGTSNPNLYWYRQAAGRGLQLLFYSVGIGQISSEVPQNLSASRPQDRQFILSSKKLLLSDSGFYLCAWSVGTSNNEQFFGPGTRLTVL.

The rearrangement links TRBV2 to TRBJ1-2; 8 nucleotides line up with TRBD1. The CDR3 extends over 15 amino acids. The junction had 10 bases not matched to a gene; V was cut back by 6 bases and J by 4 bases. Germline assignment: CDR1 SNHLY and CDR2 FYNNEI. The CDR3 protein is CASSWGAGGAYGYTF. Here the CDR3 DNA reads TGTGCCAGCAGCTGGGGGGCAGGGGGCGCCTATGGCTACACCTTC.

The V and J genes are TRBV18 and TRBJ1-4, with TRBD1 matching 9 bases. V dropped 6 bases and J dropped 6; count of bases not matched to a gene: 8. The CDR3 extends over 15 amino acids. Germline V gene data show CDR1 as KGHSH and CDR2 as LQKENI. CDR3 DNA: TGTGCCAGCTCGGCGAGACAGGGGGTTGATGAAAAACTGTTTTTT. It is translated as CASSARQGVDEKLFF.

This clone appeared a single time. The chain has TRBV30 and TRBJ1-2; no clear D. The length of the CDR3 is 13 residues. The V gene lost 0 bases and the J gene lost 8 bases, with 13 bases spanning the gap. The V gene's germline CDR1 is GTSNPN and CDR2 SVGIG (reference sequence). CDR3 in amino acids: CAWSVRSGLGYTF. CDR3 nucleotides: TGTGCCTGGAGTGTACGATCAGGCCTGGGCTACACCTTC.